Listed below are T cell receptor beta chains from one sample, sequenced in a study of PD-L1 blockade in urothelial cancer. TCRdb's copy holds only in-frame clones and misses some; the assay was immunoSEQ multiplex PCR. The profile shows about 72,000 clones, about 86% of them singletons. Sequences were derived from PBMCs, sampled around atezolizumab (anti-PD-L1) treatment. These receptors were collected from a man in his 60s with urothelial cancer. The CDR3 runs from the conserved cysteine through the conserved F or W. D genes are given only for firm matches. Rows may omit the clone size; those that give it use once, few, many or a size class.

j_gene	d_gene	v_gene	abundance	CDR3nt	CDR3aa
TRBJ1-5	-	TRBV5-7	-	TGTGCCAGCAGCTTTACCGGGGTAGGGAGCAATCAGCCCCAGCATTTT	CASSFTGVGSNQPQHF
TRBJ2-3	-	TRBV4-2	-	TGTGCCAGCAGCCACTTCACAGATACGCAGTATTTT	CASSHFTDTQYF
TRBJ1-1	-	TRBV19	-	TGTGCCAGTAGTTTTCTACAGGGATGGGACACTGAAGCTTTCTTT	CASSFLQGWDTEAFF
TRBJ2-3	TRBD2	TRBV6-4	-	TGTGCCAGCAGCGGACTAGCGGGGGACGATACGCAGTATTTT	CASSGLAGDDTQYF
TRBJ1-1	-	TRBV27	-	TGTGCCAGCAGGCGGGCCGACCGGGGCACTGAAGCTTTCTTT	CASRRADRGTEAFF
TRBJ2-1	-	TRBV5-1	-	TGCGCCAGCAGCTTTCTTTTGGGACAAAACAATGAGCAGTTCTTC	CASSFLLGQNNEQFF
TRBJ2-3	-	TRBV15	once	TGTGCCACTAAGACTGACGCCCGCACAGATACGCAGTATTTT	CATKTDARTDTQYF
TRBJ2-2	TRBD1	TRBV2	once	TGTGCCAGCAGTCCATCGACAGGGGTCACCGGGGAGCTGTTTTTT	CASSPSTGVTGELFF
TRBJ1-2	TRBD1	TRBV30	once	TGTGCCTGGAGGACTCCCGGGACAGGGTCTCGCGGCTACACCTTC	CAWRTPGTGSRGYTF
TRBJ1-5	TRBD1	TRBV6-5	once	TGTACCAGTAGTCAGGGGGATCAGCCCCAGCATTTT	CTSSQGDQPQHF
TRBJ1-2	-	TRBV19	-	TGTGCCAGTAGCCCCTCCACGGACTTATCCTATGGCTACACCTTC	CASSPSTDLSYGYTF
TRBJ1-6	TRBD1	TRBV4-3	-	TGCGCCAGCAGCCCAGGGGGCGCGGGGAATTCACCCCTCCACTTT	CASSPGGAGNSPLHF
TRBJ2-5	TRBD2	TRBV6-5	-	TGTGCCAGCAGTAGCGGGGGGCTGGAGACCCAGTACTTC	CASSSGGLETQYF
TRBJ2-5	TRBD2	TRBV5-1	once	TGCGCCAGCAGCGAGGGACTAGCGGGGGGAAGGAAGACCCAGTACTTC	CASSEGLAGGRKTQYF
TRBJ2-2	-	TRBV5-1	-	TGCGCCAGCAGCTTGGATCCGGGGATCACCGGGGAGCTGTTTTTT	CASSLDPGITGELFF
TRBJ1-5	-	TRBV4-1	few	TGCGCCAGCAGCCCTGGCCAGGGATATCAGCCCCAGCATTTT	CASSPGQGYQPQHF
TRBJ1-1	TRBD1	TRBV7-6	-	TGTGCCAGCAGCCAACCAGGGGGCCGGGCTTTCTTT	CASSQPGGRAFF
TRBJ2-4	-	TRBV6-5	-	TGTGCCAGCAGACCCGTGGCAGGGGATAAAAACATTCAGTACTTC	CASRPVAGDKNIQYF
TRBJ2-7	-	TRBV11-2	-	TGTGCCAGCAGCTCAGTCAGGTCCTACGAGCAGTACTTC	CASSSVRSYEQYF
TRBJ2-2	-	TRBV6-5	-	TGTGCCAGCAGTTACTCTCCAGGCCGAGTTTGGGGGGAGCTGTTTTTT	CASSYSPGRVWGELFF
TRBJ2-7	-	TRBV27	-	TGTGCCAGCAGCCTCGGCGCTCGCGGCTACGAGCAGTACTTC	CASSLGARGYEQYF
TRBJ2-2	TRBD2	TRBV30	-	TGTGCCTGGAGTGTAGGCGGGGGGGCATCCGGGGAGCTGTTTTTT	CAWSVGGGASGELFF
TRBJ1-2	TRBD1	TRBV4-2	-	TGTGCCAGCAGCCGTCACCCCGGGACAGGGGGCGACTACACCTTC	CASSRHPGTGGDYTF
TRBJ2-7	-	TRBV7-3	-	TGTGCCAGCAGCCCAGATCTCACCTACGAGCAGTACTTC	CASSPDLTYEQYF
TRBJ1-6	-	TRBV16	few	TGTGCCAGCAGCCAAGGTTTCGGGAATTCACCCCTCCACTTT	CASSQGFGNSPLHF
TRBJ1-4	-	TRBV5-1	-	TGCGCCAGCAAACAGCTTGCGACTAATGAAAAACTGTTTTTT	CASKQLATNEKLFF
TRBJ1-1	TRBD1	TRBV4-2	-	TGTGCCAGCAGCCCTCGACAGGGGGCAAGCACTGAAGCTTTCTTT	CASSPRQGASTEAFF
TRBJ1-1	-	TRBV5-1	-	TGCGCCCGGTTAGGCCGGCGGGGCACTGAAGCTTTCTTT	CARLGRRGTEAFF